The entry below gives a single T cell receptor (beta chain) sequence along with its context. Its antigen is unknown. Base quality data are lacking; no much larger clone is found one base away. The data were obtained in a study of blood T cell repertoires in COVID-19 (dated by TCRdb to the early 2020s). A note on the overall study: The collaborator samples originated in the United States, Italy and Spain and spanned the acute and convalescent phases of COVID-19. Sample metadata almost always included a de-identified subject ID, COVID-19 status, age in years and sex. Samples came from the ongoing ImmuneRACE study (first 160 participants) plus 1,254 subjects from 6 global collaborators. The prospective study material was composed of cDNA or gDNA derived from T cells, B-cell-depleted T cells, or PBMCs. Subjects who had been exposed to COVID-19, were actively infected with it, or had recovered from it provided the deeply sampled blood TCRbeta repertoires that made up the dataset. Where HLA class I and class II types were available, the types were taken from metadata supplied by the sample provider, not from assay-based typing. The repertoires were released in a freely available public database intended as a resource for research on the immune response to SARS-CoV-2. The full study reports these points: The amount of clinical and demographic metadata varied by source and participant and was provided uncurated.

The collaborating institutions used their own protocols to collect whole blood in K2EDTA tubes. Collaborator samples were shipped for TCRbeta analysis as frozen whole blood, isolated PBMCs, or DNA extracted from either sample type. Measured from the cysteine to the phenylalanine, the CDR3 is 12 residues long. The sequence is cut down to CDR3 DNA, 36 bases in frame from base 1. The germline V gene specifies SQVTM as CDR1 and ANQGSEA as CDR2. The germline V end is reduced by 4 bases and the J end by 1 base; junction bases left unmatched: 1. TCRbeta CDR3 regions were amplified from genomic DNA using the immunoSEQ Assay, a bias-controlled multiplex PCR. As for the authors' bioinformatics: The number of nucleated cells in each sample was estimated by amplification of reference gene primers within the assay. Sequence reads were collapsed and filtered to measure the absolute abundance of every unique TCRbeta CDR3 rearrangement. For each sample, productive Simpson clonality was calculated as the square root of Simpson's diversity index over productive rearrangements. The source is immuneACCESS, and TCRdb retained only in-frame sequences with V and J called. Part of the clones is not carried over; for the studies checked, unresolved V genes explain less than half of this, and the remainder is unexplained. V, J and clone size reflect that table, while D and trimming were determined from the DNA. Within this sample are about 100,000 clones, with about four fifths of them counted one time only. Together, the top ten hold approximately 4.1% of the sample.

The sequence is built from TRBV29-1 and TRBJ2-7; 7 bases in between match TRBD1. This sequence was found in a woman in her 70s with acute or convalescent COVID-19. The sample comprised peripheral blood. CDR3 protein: CSVAQGSYEQYF. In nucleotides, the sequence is TGCAGCGTTGCACAGGGGTCCTACGAGCAGTACTTC.